This T cell receptor (beta chain) was retrieved from a study of regulatory T cells in long-lasting Graves disease. Time point described: newly diagnosed GD, antithyroid drugs for less than 3 months. Making the TCR library involved RNA that had been extracted from PBMCs. CDR1 is SGHAT and CDR2 is FQNNGV in the germline V gene. Trimming stripped 2 bases from V and 5 bases from J, with 12 bases between. CDR3 length: 14 amino acids. Combining iRepertoire HTBI primers with Arm-PCR of CDR3 regions, the authors built TCR beta libraries. Methods used by the authors: Identified across the samples were some 62 TRBV segments and roughly 14 TRBJ segments. TCRdb passed the multiplex PCR reads through MiXCR, listing each CDR3 protein once. TCRdb, rather than the study authors, made the V and J calls. The sample shows about 540,000 distinct CDR3 sequences, about 13% of them seen only once. Broader study findings: Persistent-disease Graves' patients showed less TCR diversity than new cases.

This clonotype was counted many times. Its target is unknown. These data were also reused for a study on T cells in Graves' hyperthyroidism and ophthalmopathy. That work states: The HTBI primer set served for first-round RT-PCR of the TCR CDR3. In simple terms, a model built on 13 V-J features told ophthalmopathy apart from stable hyperthyroidism.

This clonotype originated in a man under 40 with Graves disease. The sequencing here drew on peripheral blood mononuclear cells (PBMCs), taken at new diagnosis, from a patient treated with antithyroid drugs. The rearrangement uses TRBV11-2 and TRBJ2-5, with D possibly TRBD2 on 5 matching bases. The CDR3 sequence: CASSLLGVRETQYF. CDR3 coding DNA: TGTGCCAGCAGCTTACTCGGGGTGCGGGAGACCCAGTACTTC.